Here is one T cell receptor (beta chain) with its context. Its cognate antigen is unknown. The time point was: week 11, during vaccination. Vaccination comprised doses that each held 300 ug of mutant IDH1 20-mer peptide, plus topical imiquimod. The sample originates from a study of a mutant IDH1 vaccine in newly diagnosed glioma. Study in general: With temozolomide cycles, or 4-6 weeks after radiotherapy alone, vaccination was started. Standard pretreatment was either radiotherapy, temozolomide, or, for most, radiochemotherapy with temozolomide.

Germline V gene sequence: CDR1 KGHSH, CDR2 LQKENI. With 6 bases removed from V and 3 bases from J, the gap between germline ends came to 9 bases. This CDR3 is 13 amino acids long. Libraries were prepared by immunoSEQ multiplex PCR; TCRdb keeps only in-frame clonotypes and omits some of them. The sample carries fewer than 65,000 clones, around 80% recorded once. The chain has TRBV18 and TRBJ1-5, with D possibly TRBD1 on 5 matching bases. This receptor was identified in a man between 50 and 59 years old with glioma. Sequences were derived from PBMCs, sampled from a glioma patient whose treatment included an IDH1 peptide vaccine. The CDR3 nucleotides are TGTGCCAGCTCCCGACAGTTCAATCAGCCCCAGCATTTT. Amino acids: CASSRQFNQPQHF.